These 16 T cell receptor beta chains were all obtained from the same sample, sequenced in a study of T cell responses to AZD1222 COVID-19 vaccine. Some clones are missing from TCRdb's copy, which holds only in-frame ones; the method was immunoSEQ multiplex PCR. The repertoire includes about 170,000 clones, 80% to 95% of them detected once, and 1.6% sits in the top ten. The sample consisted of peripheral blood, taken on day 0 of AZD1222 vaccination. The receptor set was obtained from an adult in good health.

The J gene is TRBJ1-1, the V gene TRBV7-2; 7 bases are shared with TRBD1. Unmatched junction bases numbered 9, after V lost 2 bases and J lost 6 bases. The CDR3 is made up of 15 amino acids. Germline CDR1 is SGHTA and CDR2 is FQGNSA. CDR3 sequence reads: CASSLKSTGHPEAFF. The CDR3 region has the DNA TGTGCCAGCAGCTTAAAGTCGACAGGGCATCCTGAAGCTTTCTTT.

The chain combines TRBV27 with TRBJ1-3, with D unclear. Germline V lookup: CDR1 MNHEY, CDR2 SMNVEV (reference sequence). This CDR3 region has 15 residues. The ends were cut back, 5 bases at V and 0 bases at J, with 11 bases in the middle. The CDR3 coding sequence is TGTGCCAGCAGTCCGGGTCTATCCTCTGGAAACACCATATATTTT. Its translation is CASSPGLSSGNTIYF.

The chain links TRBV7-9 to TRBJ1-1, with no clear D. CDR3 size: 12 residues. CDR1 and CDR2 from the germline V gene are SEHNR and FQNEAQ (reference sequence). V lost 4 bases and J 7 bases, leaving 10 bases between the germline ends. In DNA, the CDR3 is TGTGCCAGCAGCTCAGAGGGCGATGAAGCTTTCTTT. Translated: CASSSEGDEAFF.

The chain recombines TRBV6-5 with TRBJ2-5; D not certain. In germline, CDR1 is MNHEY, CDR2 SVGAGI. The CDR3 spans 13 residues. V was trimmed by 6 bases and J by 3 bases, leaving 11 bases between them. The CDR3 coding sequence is TGTGCCAGCAGCCGACGTAGTGAAGAGACCCAGTACTTC. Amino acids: CASSRRSEETQYF.

CDR3: CASSYSTRSSYEQYF. CDR3 DNA: TGTGCCAGCAGTTACTCCACCAGGAGCTCCTACGAGCAGTACTTC. J is TRBJ2-7 and V is TRBV6-6; D is uncertain. This CDR3 comprises 15 residues. The germline V gene has CDR1 MNHNY and CDR2 SVGAGI (reference sequence). Trimming pared 0 bases from V and 0 bases from J, leaving 9 bases between.

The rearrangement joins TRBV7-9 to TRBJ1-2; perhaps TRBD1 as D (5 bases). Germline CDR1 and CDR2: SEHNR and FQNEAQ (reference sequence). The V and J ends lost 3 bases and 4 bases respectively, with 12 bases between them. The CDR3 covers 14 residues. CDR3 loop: CASSFGTERYGYTF. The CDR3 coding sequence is TGTGCCAGCAGCTTTGGGACGGAGCGCTATGGCTACACCTTC.

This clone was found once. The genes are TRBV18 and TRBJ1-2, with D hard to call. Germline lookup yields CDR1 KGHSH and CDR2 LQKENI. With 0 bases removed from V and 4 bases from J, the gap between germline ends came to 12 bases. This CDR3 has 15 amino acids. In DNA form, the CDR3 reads TGTGCCAGCTCACCACCGAGCCTCTCTACCTATGGCTACACCTTC. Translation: CASSPPSLSTYGYTF.

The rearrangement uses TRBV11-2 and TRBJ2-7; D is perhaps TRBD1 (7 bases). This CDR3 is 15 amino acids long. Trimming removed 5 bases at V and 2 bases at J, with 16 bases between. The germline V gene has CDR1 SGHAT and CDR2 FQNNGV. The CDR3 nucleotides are TGTGCCAGCAGCCCCGGGCAGGGGGGACCCTACGAGCAGTACTTC. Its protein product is CASSPGQGGPYEQYF.

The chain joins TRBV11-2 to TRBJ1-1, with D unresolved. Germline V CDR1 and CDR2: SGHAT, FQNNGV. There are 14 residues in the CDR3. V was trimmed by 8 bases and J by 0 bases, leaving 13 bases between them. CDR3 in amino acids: CASLGGQLNTEAFF. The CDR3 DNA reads TGTGCCAGCCTAGGAGGGCAGTTGAACACTGAAGCTTTCTTT.

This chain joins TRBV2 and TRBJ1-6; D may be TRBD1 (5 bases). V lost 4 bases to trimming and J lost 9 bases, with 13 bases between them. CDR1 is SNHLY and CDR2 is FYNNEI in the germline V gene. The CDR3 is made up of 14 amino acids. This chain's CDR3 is CASSAEVRASPLHF. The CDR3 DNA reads TGTGCCAGCAGTGCAGAGGTCAGGGCTTCACCCCTCCACTTT.

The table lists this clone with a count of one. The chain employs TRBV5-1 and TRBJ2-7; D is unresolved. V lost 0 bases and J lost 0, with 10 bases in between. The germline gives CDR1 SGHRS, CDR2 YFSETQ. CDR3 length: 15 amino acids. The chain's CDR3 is CASSLDSRGSYEQYF. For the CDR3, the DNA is TGCGCCAGCAGCTTGGACTCAAGAGGCTCCTACGAGCAGTACTTC.

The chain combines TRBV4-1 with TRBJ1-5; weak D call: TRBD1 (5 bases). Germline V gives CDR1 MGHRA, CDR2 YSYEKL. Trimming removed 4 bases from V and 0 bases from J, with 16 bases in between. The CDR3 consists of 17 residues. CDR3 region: CASSLHTGTYSNQPQHF. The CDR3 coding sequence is TGCGCCAGCAGCCTACATACCGGGACCTATAGCAATCAGCCCCAGCATTTT.

In nucleotides, the CDR3 is TGTGCCAGCAGTACCGATTGGGGGCTCAACACCGGGGAGCTGTTTTTT. Protein sequence: CASSTDWGLNTGELFF. The V gene is TRBV27, the J gene TRBJ2-2, with D perhaps matching TRBD1 (6 bases). Germline CDR1 is MNHEY and CDR2 is SMNVEV (reference sequence). This CDR3 region has 16 residues. V dropped 5 bases and J dropped 2 bases, with 15 bases sitting between them.

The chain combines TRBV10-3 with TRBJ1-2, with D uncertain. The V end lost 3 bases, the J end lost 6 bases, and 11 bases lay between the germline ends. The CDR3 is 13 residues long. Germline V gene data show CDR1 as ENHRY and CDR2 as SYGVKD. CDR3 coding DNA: TGTGCCATCAGTGATCTCAATAGGGATGGCTACACCTTC. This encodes CAISDLNRDGYTF.

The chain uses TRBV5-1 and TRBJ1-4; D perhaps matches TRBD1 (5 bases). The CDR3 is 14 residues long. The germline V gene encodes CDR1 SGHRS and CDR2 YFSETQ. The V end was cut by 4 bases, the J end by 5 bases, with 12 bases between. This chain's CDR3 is CASSPQASNEKLFF. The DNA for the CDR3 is TGCGCCAGCAGCCCACAGGCTTCCAATGAAAAACTGTTTTTT.

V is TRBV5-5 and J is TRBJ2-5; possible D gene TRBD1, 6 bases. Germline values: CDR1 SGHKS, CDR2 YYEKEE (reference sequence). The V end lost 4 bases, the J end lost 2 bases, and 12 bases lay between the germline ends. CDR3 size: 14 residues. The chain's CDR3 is CASSTGQSQETQYF. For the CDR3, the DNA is TGTGCCAGCAGCACCGGACAGTCACAAGAGACCCAGTACTTC.